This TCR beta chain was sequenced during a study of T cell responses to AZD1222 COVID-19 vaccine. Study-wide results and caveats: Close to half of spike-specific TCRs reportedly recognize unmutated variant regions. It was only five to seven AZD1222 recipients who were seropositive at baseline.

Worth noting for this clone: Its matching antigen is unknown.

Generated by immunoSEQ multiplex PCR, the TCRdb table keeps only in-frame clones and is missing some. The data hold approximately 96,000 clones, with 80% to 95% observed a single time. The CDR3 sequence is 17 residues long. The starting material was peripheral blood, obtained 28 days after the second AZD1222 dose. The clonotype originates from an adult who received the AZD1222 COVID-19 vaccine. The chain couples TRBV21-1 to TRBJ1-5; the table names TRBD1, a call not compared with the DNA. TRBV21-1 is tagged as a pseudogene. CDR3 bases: TGTGCCAGCAGCAAAAGGGGAGGAGACAGGGTCGGTCAGCCCCAGCATTTT. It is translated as CASSKRGGDRVGQPQHF.